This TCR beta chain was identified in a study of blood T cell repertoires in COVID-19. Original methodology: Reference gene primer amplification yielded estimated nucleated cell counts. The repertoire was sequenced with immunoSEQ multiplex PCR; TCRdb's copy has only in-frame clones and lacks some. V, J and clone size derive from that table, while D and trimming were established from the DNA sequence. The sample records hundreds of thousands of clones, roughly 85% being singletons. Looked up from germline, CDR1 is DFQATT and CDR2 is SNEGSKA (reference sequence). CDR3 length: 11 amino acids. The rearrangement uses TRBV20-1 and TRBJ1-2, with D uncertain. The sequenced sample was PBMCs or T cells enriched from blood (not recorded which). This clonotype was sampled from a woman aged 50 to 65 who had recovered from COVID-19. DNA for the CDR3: TGCATTGCCGCCGTTCTATATGGCTACACCTTC. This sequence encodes CIAAVLYGYTF.